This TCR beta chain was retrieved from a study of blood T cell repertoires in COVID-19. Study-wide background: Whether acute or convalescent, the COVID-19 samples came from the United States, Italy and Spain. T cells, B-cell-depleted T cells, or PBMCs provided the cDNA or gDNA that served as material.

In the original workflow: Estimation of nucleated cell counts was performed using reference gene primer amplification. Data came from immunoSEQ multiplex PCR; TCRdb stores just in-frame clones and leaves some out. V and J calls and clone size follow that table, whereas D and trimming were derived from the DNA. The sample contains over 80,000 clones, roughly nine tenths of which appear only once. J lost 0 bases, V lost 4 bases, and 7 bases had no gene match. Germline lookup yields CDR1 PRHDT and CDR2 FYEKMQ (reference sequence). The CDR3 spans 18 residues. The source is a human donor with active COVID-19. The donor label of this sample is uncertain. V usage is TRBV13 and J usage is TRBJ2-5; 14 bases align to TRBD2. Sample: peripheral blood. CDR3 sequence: CASSSWTSGGLYQETQYF. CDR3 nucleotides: TGTGCCAGCAGCTCGTGGACTAGCGGGGGGCTGTACCAAGAGACCCAGTACTTC.